This T cell receptor (beta chain) was identified during a study of blood T cell repertoires in COVID-19. Sequencing used immunoSEQ multiplex PCR; TCRdb keeps in-frame clones, though not all of them. The table has roughly 130,000 clones, more than 75% seen once. Germline CDR1 reads LNHDA; CDR2 reads SQIVND (reference sequence). CDR3 length: 16 residues. V lost 6 bases, J lost 4 bases, and 11 bases stayed unmatched. Material: peripheral blood. The genes are TRBV19 and TRBJ2-1; the match to TRBD2 covers 8 bases. The clonotype comes from a woman aged 55-69 years with acute or convalescent COVID-19. The CDR3 is CASSLLAGGLYNEQFF. Written as DNA, the CDR3 is TGTGCCAGTAGCCTCCTGGCGGGAGGTCTATACAATGAGCAGTTCTTC.